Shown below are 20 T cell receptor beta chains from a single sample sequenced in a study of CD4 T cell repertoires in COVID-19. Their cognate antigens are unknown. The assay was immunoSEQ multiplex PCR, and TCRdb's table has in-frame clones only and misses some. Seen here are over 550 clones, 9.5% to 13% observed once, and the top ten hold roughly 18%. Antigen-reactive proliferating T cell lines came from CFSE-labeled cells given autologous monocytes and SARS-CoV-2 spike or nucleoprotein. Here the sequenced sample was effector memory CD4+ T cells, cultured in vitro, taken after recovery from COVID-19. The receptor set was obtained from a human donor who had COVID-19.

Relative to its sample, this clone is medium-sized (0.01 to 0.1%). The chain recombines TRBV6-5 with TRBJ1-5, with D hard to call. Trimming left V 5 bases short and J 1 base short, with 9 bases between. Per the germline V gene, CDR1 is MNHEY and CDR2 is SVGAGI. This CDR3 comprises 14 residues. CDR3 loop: CASSHQESNQPQHF. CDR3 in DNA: TGTGCCAGCAGTCACCAGGAAAGCAATCAGCCCCAGCATTTT.

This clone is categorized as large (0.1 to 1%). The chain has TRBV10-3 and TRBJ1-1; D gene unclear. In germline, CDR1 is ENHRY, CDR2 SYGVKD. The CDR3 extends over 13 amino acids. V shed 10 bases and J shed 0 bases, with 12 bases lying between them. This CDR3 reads CATLDTVNTEAFF. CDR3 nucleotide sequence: TGTGCCACCCTCGACACCGTGAACACTGAAGCTTTCTTT.

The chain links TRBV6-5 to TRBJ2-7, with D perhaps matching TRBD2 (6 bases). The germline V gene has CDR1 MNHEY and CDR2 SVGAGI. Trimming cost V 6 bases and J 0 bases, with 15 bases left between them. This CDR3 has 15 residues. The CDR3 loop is CASRKAGRSSYEQYF. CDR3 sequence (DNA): TGTGCCAGCAGAAAGGCGGGACGGAGCTCCTACGAGCAGTACTTC.

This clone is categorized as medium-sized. Here the CDR3 reads CASSKDLREVRDTEAFF. DNA for the CDR3: TGTGCCAGCAGCAAAGACCTCAGGGAAGTTCGGGACACTGAAGCTTTCTTT. The rearrangement joins TRBV21-1 to TRBJ1-1; no DNA check was done on the table's D call, TRBD1. TRBV21-1 is termed a pseudogene. There are 17 residues in the CDR3.

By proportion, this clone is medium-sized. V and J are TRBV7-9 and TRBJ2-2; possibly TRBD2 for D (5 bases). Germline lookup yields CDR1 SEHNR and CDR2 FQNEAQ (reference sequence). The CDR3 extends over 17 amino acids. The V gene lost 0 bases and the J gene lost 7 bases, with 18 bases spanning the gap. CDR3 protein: CASSLAIVGRSGGELFF. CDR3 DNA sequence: TGTGCCAGCAGCTTAGCGATTGTAGGAAGGAGCGGCGGGGAGCTGTTTTTT.

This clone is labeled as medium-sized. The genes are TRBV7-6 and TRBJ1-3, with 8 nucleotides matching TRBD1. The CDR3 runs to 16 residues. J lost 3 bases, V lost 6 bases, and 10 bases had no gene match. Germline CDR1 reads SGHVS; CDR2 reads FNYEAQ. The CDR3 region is CASSLEGQGGGNTIYF. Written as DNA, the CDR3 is TGTGCCAGCAGTTTGGAAGGACAGGGAGGTGGAAACACCATATATTTT.

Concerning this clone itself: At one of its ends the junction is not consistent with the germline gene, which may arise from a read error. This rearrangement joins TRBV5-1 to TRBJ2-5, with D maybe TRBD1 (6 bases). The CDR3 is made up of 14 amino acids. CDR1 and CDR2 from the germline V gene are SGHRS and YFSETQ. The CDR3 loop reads CASSVGTIQEAQYF. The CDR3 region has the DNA TGCGCCAGCAGCGTAGGGACAATACAAGAGGCCCAGTACTTC. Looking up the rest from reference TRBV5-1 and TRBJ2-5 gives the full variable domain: KAGVTQTPRYLIKTRGQQVTLSCSPISGHRSVSWYQQTPGQGLQFLFEYFSETQRNKGNFPGRFSGRQFSNSRSEMNVSTLELGDSALYLCASSVGTIQEAQYFGPGTRLLVL.

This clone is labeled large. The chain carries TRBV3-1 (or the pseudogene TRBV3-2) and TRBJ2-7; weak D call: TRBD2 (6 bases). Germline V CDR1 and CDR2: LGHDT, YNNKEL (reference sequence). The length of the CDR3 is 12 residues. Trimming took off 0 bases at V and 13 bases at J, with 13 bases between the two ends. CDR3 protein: CASSQDLGLPYF. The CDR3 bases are TGTGCCAGCAGCCAAGATTTGGGACTGCCTTACTTC.

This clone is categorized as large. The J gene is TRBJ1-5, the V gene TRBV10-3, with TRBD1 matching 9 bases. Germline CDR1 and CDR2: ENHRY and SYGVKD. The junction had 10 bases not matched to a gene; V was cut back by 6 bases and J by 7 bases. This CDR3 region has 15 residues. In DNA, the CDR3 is TGTGCCATCAGCGCCGGGACAGGGCTCGTACAGCCCCAGCATTTT. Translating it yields CAISAGTGLVQPQHF.

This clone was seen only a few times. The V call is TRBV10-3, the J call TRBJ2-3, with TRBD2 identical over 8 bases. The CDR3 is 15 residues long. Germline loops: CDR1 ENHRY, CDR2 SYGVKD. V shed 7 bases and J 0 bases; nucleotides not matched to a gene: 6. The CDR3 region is CAINQRGISTDTQYF. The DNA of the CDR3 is TGTGCCATCAATCAGCGGGGGATCAGCACAGATACGCAGTATTTT.

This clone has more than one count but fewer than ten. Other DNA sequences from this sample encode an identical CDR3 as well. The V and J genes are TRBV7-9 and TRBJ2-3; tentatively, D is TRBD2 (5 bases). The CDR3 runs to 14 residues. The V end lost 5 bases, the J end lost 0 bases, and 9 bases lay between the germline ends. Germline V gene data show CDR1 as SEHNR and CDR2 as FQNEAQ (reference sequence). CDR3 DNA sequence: TGTGCCAGCAGCCTCGAGGGAAGCACAGATACGCAGTATTTT. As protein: CASSLEGSTDTQYF.

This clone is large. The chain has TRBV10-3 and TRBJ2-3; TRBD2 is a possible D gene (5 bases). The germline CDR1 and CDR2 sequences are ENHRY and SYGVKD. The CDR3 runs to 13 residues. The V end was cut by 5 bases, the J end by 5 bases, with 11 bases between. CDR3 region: CAISTRGEDTQYF. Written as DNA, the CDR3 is TGTGCCATCAGTACCCGGGGTGAAGATACGCAGTATTTT.

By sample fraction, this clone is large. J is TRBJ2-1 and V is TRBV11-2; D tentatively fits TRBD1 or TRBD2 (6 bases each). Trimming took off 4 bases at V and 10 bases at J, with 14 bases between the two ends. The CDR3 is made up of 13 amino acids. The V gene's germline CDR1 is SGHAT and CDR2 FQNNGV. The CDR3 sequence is CASSSQVGGEQFF. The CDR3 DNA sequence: TGTGCCAGCAGCTCGCAAGTAGGGGGGGAGCAGTTCTTC. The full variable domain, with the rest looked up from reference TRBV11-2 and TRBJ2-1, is EAGVAQSPRYKIIEKRQSVAFWCNPISGHATLYWYQQILGQGPKLLIQFQNNGVVDDSQLPKDRFSAERLKGVDSTLKIQPAKLEDSAVYLCASSSQVGGEQFFGPGTRLTVL.

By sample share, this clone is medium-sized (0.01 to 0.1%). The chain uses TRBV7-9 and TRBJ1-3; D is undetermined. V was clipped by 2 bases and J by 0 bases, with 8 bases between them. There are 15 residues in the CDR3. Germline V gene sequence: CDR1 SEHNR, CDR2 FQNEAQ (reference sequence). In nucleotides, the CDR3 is TGTGCCAGCAGCTTAAGTTCTGTCTCTGGAAACACCATATATTTT. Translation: CASSLSSVSGNTIYF.

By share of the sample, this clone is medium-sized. CDR3 loop: CASSYPESRTEAFF. The CDR3 bases are TGTGCCAGCAGTTACCCGGAGTCGCGGACTGAAGCTTTCTTT. The chain joins TRBV6-6 to TRBJ1-1; no definite D call. V lost 2 bases, J lost 5 bases, and 12 bases lay in between. CDR1 and CDR2 from the germline V gene are MNHNY and SVGAGI (reference sequence). The CDR3 is 14 amino acids.

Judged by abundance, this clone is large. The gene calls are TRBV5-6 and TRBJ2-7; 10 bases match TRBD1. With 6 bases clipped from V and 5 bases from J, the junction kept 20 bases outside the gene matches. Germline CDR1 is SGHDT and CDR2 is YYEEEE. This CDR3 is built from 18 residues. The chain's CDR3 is CASTSERGTGTGVNEQYV. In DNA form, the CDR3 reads TGTGCCAGCACCAGTGAGCGAGGAACCGGGACAGGGGTCAACGAGCAGTACGTC.

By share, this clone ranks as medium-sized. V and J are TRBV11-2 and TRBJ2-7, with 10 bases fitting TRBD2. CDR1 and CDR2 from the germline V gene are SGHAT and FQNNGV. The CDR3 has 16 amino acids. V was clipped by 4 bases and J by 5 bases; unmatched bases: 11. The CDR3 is CASSSVRLAGWDEQYV. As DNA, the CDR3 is TGTGCCAGCAGCTCCGTTAGACTAGCGGGCTGGGACGAGCAGTACGTC.

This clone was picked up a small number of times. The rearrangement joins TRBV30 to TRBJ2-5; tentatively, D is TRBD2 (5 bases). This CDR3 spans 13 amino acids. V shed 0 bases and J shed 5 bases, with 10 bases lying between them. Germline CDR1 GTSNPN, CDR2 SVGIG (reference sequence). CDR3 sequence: CAWSVVREETQYF. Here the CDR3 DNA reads TGTGCCTGGAGTGTAGTTAGGGAGGAGACCCAGTACTTC.

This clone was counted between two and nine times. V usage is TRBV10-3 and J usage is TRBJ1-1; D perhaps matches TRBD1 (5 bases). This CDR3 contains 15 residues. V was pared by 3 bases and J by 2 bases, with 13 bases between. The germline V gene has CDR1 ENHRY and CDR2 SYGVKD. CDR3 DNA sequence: TGTGCCATCAGTGATTCGGGGCTCTCAAACACTGAAGCTTTCTTT. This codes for CAISDSGLSNTEAFF.

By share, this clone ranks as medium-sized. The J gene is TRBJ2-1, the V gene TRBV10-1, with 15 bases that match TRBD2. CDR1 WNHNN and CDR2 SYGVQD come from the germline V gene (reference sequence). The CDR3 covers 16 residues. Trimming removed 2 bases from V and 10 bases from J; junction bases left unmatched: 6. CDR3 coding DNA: TGCGCCAGCAGTGAGAATATGGGGACTAGCGGGGGGGAGCAGTTCTTC. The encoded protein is CASSENMGTSGGEQFF.